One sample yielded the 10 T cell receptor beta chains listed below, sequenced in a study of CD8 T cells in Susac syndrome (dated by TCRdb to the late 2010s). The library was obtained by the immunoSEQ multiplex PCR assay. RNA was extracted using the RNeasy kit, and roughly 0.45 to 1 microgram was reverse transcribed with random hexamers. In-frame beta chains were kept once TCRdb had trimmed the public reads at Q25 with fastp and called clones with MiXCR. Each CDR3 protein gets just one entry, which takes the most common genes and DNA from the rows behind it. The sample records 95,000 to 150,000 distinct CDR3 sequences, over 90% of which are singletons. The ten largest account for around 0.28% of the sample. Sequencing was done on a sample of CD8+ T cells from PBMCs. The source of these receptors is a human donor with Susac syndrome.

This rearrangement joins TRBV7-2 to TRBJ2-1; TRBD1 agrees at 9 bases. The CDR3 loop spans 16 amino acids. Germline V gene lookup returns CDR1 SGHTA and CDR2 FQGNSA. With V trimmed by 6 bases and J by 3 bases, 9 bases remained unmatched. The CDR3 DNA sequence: TGTGCCAGCAGTCAGGGGGGACAGGGACTCTACAATGAGCAGTTCTTC. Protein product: CASSQGGQGLYNEQFF.

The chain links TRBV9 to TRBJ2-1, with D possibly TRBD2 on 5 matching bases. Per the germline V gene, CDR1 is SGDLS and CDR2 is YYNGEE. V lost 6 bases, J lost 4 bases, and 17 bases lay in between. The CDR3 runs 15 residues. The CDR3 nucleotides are TGTGCCAGCACCCCAAGTGGAGGCCATTACAATGAGCAGTTCTTC. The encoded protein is CASTPSGGHYNEQFF.

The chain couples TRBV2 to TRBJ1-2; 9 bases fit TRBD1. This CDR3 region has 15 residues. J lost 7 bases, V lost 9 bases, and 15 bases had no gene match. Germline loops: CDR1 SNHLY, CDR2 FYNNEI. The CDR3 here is CASIGVDRGPFGYTF. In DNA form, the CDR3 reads TGTGCCAGTATTGGGGTGGACAGGGGACCGTTTGGCTACACCTTC.

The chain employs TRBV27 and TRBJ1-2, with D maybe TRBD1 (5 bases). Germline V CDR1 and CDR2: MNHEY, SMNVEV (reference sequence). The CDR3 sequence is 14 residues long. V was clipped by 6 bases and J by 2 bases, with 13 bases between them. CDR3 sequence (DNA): TGTGCCAGCAGCCCCGGGACGGTCAACTATGGCTACACCTTC. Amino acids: CASSPGTVNYGYTF.

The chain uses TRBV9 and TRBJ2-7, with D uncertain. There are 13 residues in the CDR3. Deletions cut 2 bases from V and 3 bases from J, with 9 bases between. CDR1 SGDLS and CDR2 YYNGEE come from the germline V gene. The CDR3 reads CASSVRAGYEQYF. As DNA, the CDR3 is TGTGCCAGCAGCGTCAGAGCTGGCTACGAGCAGTACTTC. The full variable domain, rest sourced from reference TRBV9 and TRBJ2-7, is DSGVTQTPKHLITATGQRVTLRCSPRSGDLSVYWYQQSLDQGLQFLIQYYNGEERAKGNILERFSAQQFPDLHSELNLSSLELGDSALYFCASSVRAGYEQYFGPGTRLTVT.

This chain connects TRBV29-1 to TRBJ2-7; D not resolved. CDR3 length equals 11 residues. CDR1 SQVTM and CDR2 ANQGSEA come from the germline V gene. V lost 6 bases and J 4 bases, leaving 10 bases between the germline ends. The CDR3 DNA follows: TGCAGCGTCCCGGACGGTTACGAGCAGTACTTC. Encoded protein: CSVPDGYEQYF.

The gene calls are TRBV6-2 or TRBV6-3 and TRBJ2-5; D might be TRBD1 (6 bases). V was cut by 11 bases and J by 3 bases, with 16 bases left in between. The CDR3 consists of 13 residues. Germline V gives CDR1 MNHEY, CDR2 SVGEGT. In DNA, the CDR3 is TGTGCCGGAACGACAGGATCCGAAGAGACCCAGTACTTC. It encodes CAGTTGSEETQYF.

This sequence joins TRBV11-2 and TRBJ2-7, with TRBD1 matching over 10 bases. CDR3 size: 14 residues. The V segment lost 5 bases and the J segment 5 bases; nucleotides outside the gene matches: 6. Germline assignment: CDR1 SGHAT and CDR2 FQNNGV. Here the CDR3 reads CASSLGTGVHEQYF. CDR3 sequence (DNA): TGTGCCAGCAGCCTGGGGACAGGGGTACACGAGCAGTACTTC.

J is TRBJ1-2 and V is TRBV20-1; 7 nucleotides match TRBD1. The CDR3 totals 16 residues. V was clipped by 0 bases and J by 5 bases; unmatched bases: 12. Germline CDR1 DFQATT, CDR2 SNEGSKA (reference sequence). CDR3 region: CSARDNSFEQGYGYTF. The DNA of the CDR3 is TGCAGTGCTAGAGATAACTCTTTCGAACAGGGGTATGGCTACACCTTC.

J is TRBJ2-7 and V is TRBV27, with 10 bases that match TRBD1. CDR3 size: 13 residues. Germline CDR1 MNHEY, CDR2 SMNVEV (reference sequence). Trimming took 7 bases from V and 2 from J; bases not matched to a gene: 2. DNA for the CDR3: TGTGCCAGCACGGGACAGGGGACCTACGAGCAGTACTTC. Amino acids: CASTGQGTYEQYF.